This T cell receptor beta chain was identified during a study of monozygotic twins with inflammatory bowel disease. Germline V gives CDR1 SGHRS, CDR2 YFSETQ. The CDR3 is 16 amino acids. No sorting of T cells preceded isolation of total RNA from whole blood. Template switching was used to attach UMIs, which incorporated a 6-nucleotide sample barcode. TCRdb reworked the 5' RACE reads into one entry per CDR3 protein, no DNA. Its listing shows roughly 160,000 distinct CDR3 sequences. Sequenced sample: blood. This sequence was found in a human donor with ulcerative colitis or Crohn's disease, or a healthy co-twin of an affected twin (not recorded which). The chain recombines TRBV5-1 with TRBJ1-4; TCRdb's D gene call, TRBD1, goes unchecked for lack of DNA. The chain's CDR3 is CASSPGQVATNEKLFF.